Listed below are T cell receptor beta chains from one sample, sequenced in a study of blood T cell repertoires in COVID-19. TCRdb's copy holds only in-frame clones and misses some; the assay was immunoSEQ multiplex PCR. In the table there are 200,000 to 300,000 clones, around 80% of which are singletons. The source material was peripheral blood. The receptors originated from a man aged 35-49 years who had recovered from COVID-19. The CDR3 runs from the conserved cysteine through the conserved F or W. The order of the fields is CDR3 length, V gene, D gene, J gene, clone size, CDR3 DNA, CDR3 protein. D genes are given only for firm matches. Clone size appears in some rows only: once, few, many, or a class for an expanded clone.

18	TRBV18	TRBD1	TRBJ1-6	-	TGTGCCAGCTCACCCATAACAGGGGGCGCGTTCAATAATTCACCCCTCCACTTT	CASSPITGGAFNNSPLHF
16	TRBV14	TRBD2	TRBJ2-1	once	TGTGCCAGCAGCCAAGAAGCGGGGAGCTCCTACAATGAGCAGTTCTTC	CASSQEAGSSYNEQFF
17	TRBV4-1	TRBD2	TRBJ2-1	many	TGCGCCAGCAGCCAAAGCGGGGCGGGAGCGTGGGATAATGAGCAGTTCTTC	CASSQSGAGAWDNEQFF
13	TRBV11-2	-	TRBJ2-7	-	TGTGCCAGCAGCTTGACTAGAAACTACGAGCAGTACTTC	CASSLTRNYEQYF
16	TRBV5-1	TRBD1	TRBJ2-7	-	TGCGCCAGCAGTTCAGGCCGGGACAGTGCCTCCTACGAGCAGTACTTC	CASSSGRDSASYEQYF
14	TRBV7-2	TRBD1	TRBJ1-3	-	TGTGCCAGCAGCGGACGGACAGGAGGAAACACCATATATTTT	CASSGRTGGNTIYF
16	TRBV11-2	-	TRBJ1-1	-	TGTGCCAGCAGCTTAGCTATGGTCCCTCGGAACACTGAAGCTTTCTTT	CASSLAMVPRNTEAFF
16	TRBV5-1	TRBD2	TRBJ2-2	few	TGCGCCAGCAGCCCCCTTAGCCTAGCGGGAGGAGGGGAGCTGTTTTTT	CASSPLSLAGGGELFF
15	TRBV19	-	TRBJ2-7	-	TGTGCCAGTAGTTTAGTAGCGGAGGGGTCCTACGAGCAGTACTTC	CASSLVAEGSYEQYF
12	TRBV5-6	-	TRBJ1-2	few	TGTGCCAGCAGCTTGGCCCTAGCTGGCTACACCTTC	CASSLALAGYTF
16	TRBV5-4	TRBD2	TRBJ2-7	-	TGTGCCAGCAGCTTCGGAGGAAGCGGGAGGGACTACGAGCAGTACTTC	CASSFGGSGRDYEQYF
14	TRBV7-9	-	TRBJ2-7	-	TGTGCCAGCAGCTTAACCCCTAACAGGGACGAGCAGTACTTC	CASSLTPNRDEQYF
13	TRBV3-1/TRBV3-2	-	TRBJ2-7	few	TGTGCCAGCAGCCAAGTCAGGAAGGGGGAGCAGTACTTC	CASSQVRKGEQYF
14	TRBV11-2	TRBD1	TRBJ2-3	few	TGTGCCAGTGAGGGACAGCCCCCCACAGATACGCAGTATTTT	CASEGQPPTDTQYF
17	TRBV27	-	TRBJ2-1	-	TGTGCCAGCAGTTTCTTACGCGGGCCCTCAAACTACAATGAGCAGTTCTTC	CASSFLRGPSNYNEQFF
16	TRBV10-3	-	TRBJ1-1	-	TGTGCCATCAGTGGGGGTCGGGAGCTTGTGAACACTGAAGCTTTCTTT	CAISGGRELVNTEAFF
16	TRBV9	TRBD1	TRBJ1-2	-	TGTGCCAGCAGCGTGTCCCGGGACAGCCCTAACTATGGCTACACCTTC	CASSVSRDSPNYGYTF
13	TRBV6-5	TRBD1	TRBJ1-2	few	TGTGCCAGCAGTTTGACAGGGAACTATGGCTACACCTTC	CASSLTGNYGYTF
15	TRBV7-2	-	TRBJ2-7	-	TGTGCCAGCAGCTTATTTCCGACAGTCTCCTACGAGCAGTACTTC	CASSLFPTVSYEQYF
15	TRBV9	TRBD1	TRBJ2-5	-	TGTGCCAGCAGCGTATTCGGACAGGGGGGAGAGACCCAGTACTTC	CASSVFGQGGETQYF
13	TRBV6-5	-	TRBJ1-5	-	TGTGCCAGCAGTCCTAAGTACAATCAGCCCCAGCATTTT	CASSPKYNQPQHF
15	TRBV5-1	TRBD1	TRBJ2-7	-	TGCGCCAGCAGCCTCGGACAGGGCGCCTCCTACGAGCAGTACTTC	CASSLGQGASYEQYF
18	TRBV18	TRBD2	TRBJ2-2	-	TGTGCCAGCTCACCACCGGCTAGCGGGGGACAGAACACCGGGGAGCTGTTTTTT	CASSPPASGGQNTGELFF
14	TRBV5-4	TRBD1	TRBJ1-2	-	TGTGCCAGCAGCTTCGAACAGGGGGCTGTTGGCTACACCTTC	CASSFEQGAVGYTF
15	TRBV10-3	-	TRBJ1-3	-	TGTGCCATCAGTACAGGGAACTCCTCTGGAAACACCATATATTTT	CAISTGNSSGNTIYF
16	TRBV7-8	TRBD2	TRBJ2-7	few	TGTGCCAGCAGCTTACTCCAGCGGGGGGGTACCTACGAGCAGTACTTC	CASSLLQRGGTYEQYF
18	TRBV6-6	-	TRBJ1-2	-	TGTGCCAGCAGTCCCACTCGCTCAATAGGGGGATCGGGATATGGCTACACCTTC	CASSPTRSIGGSGYGYTF
15	TRBV19	-	TRBJ2-7	-	TGTGCCAGTAGTATAGGTTTCGGGTTTTCCTACGAGCAGTACTTC	CASSIGFGFSYEQYF
12	TRBV2	TRBD1	TRBJ1-2	-	TGTGCCAGCAGTGCATACAGGGGTGGCTACACCTTC	CASSAYRGGYTF
15	TRBV7-9	-	TRBJ1-4	-	TGTGCCAGCAGCTTAGAGGGGCCCTTTAATGAAAAACTGTTTTTT	CASSLEGPFNEKLFF
14	TRBV30	-	TRBJ1-2	-	TGTGCCTGGAGTGTAAGGCGGCGCAACTATGGCTACACCTTC	CAWSVRRRNYGYTF
15	TRBV6-2/TRBV6-3	-	TRBJ2-2	-	TGTGCCAGCAGTTACTCTATCATGGGAGACGGGGAGCTGTTTTTT	CASSYSIMGDGELFF
12	TRBV15	-	TRBJ2-7	-	TGTGCCACCAGGGGGGGGCCCTACGAGCAGTACTTC	CATRGGPYEQYF
18	TRBV5-1	-	TRBJ2-2	-	TGCGCCAGCAGCTTGGCCGTCGGGAGCAGGCTAAACACCGGGGAGCTGTTTTTT	CASSLAVGSRLNTGELFF
17	TRBV4-3	TRBD2	TRBJ2-1	-	TGCGCCAGCAGCCAAGGCCGGACTAGCGGGAGGGACAGTGAGCAGTTCTTC	CASSQGRTSGRDSEQFF
15	TRBV21-1	-	TRBJ1-4	once	TGTGCCAGCAGCAGCTGCACAGGGGGTCGCGAAAAACTGTTTTTT	CASSSCTGGREKLFF
13	TRBV25-1	-	TRBJ2-5	-	TGTGCCAGCAGTGAAGGGACTCAAGAGACCCAGTACTTC	CASSEGTQETQYF
18	TRBV10-1	TRBD1	TRBJ1-2	once	TGCGCCAGCAGTGGCTTAAAGGGTGAGGGGACAGAGAACTATGGCTACACCTTC	CASSGLKGEGTENYGYTF
15	TRBV2	-	TRBJ1-3	-	TGTGCCAGCAGCGGAACGGGGGACTCTGGAAACACCATATATTTT	CASSGTGDSGNTIYF
15	TRBV19	TRBD2	TRBJ2-3	-	TGTGCCAGTAGGGAGACTAGCTTTGGTACAGATACGCAGTATTTT	CASRETSFGTDTQYF
14	TRBV9	TRBD2	TRBJ2-7	-	TGTGCCAGCAGCGCGGGACTAGGCTCCTACGAGCAGTACTTC	CASSAGLGSYEQYF
11	TRBV4-1	-	TRBJ1-2	-	TGCGCCAGCAGCATCTTTAACAGCTACACCTTC	CASSIFNSYTF
15	TRBV19	TRBD2	TRBJ2-5	-	TGTGCCAGTAGTACGGGGGTAGCGGGGTTTGAGACCCAGTACTTC	CASSTGVAGFETQYF
14	TRBV19	-	TRBJ2-1	-	TGTGCCAGTAGTATTTGGCTGGCTGACAATGAGCAGTTCTTC	CASSIWLADNEQFF
13	TRBV28	-	TRBJ1-2	-	TGTGCCAGCACCCGTGGGCTCTCTATGGGCTACACCTTC	CASTRGLSMGYTF
16	TRBV6-5	TRBD2	TRBJ2-1	-	TGTGCCAGCAGTTACTCCGGGGGGGGGCCCTACAATGAGCAGTTCTTC	CASSYSGGGPYNEQFF
13	TRBV23-1	-	TRBJ1-1	-	TGCGCCAGCAGTCCGCGAGGTCGGGCTGAAGCTTTCTTT	CASSPRGRAEAFF
15	TRBV19	TRBD1	TRBJ1-4	-	TGTGCCAGTAGTATAGGACAGGGGGCTAATGAAAAACTGTTTTTT	CASSIGQGANEKLFF
17	TRBV7-2	TRBD1	TRBJ1-2	-	TGTGCCAGCAGCTTAATGGGACAGGGGATAATGGGCTATGGCTACACCTTC	CASSLMGQGIMGYGYTF
15	TRBV5-1	-	TRBJ2-5	-	TGCGCCAGCAGCTTGCGCGGCTACCCAGAAGAGACCCAGTACTTC	CASSLRGYPEETQYF
15	TRBV5-5	TRBD1	TRBJ2-7	once	TGTGCCAGCAGCTTGGGGGGGACAGGGGACTACGAGCAGTACTTC	CASSLGGTGDYEQYF
14	TRBV5-1	-	TRBJ2-7	once	TGCGCCAGCAGGGGCCTTGAGAGATCCTACGAGCAGTACTTC	CASRGLERSYEQYF
17	TRBV30	TRBD1	TRBJ2-2	-	TGTGCCTTTAACCGGGACAGGATTATCGGCAACACCGGGGAGCTGTTTTTT	CAFNRDRIIGNTGELFF
14	TRBV19	TRBD2	TRBJ2-4	-	TGTGCCAGTACCCGTAGCGGGAGAGAAAACATTCAGTACTTC	CASTRSGRENIQYF
16	TRBV10-3	-	TRBJ2-2	once	TGTGCCATCAGTGAGTCGACCCAGGTGAACACCGGGGAGCTGTTTTTT	CAISESTQVNTGELFF
15	TRBV18	-	TRBJ1-1	-	TGTGCCAGCTCACCAGGGACTGTGTCGAACACTGAAGCTTTCTTT	CASSPGTVSNTEAFF
12	TRBV30	TRBD2	TRBJ2-7	-	TGTGCCTGGGGACTAGCGTCCTACGAGCAGTACTTC	CAWGLASYEQYF